These 26 T cell receptor beta chains share one sample of origin, sequenced in a study of T cells in Graves' hyperthyroidism and ophthalmopathy. TCR beta CDR3 regions were amplified from RNA. Using the HTBI primer set, a first-round RT-PCR was run on the TCR CDR3. MiXCR, applied by TCRdb to the multiplex PCR reads, yields one record per CDR3 protein. There are about 47,000 distinct CDR3 sequences in the sample; roughly 51% occur only once, and roughly a third lies in the top ten. The sequenced sample was peripheral blood or thyroid tissue (not recorded which). Receptors originate from a man aged 18 to 35 with Graves' hyperthyroidism.

The rearrangement joins TRBV12-3 or TRBV12-4 to TRBJ2-5; maybe TRBD1 (6 bases). Trimming cost V 4 bases and J 4 bases, with 13 bases left between them. The CDR3 totals 14 residues. CDR3 bases: TGTGCCAGCAGTTCAATTCAGGGGCGAGAGACCCAGTACTTC. Its protein is CASSSIQGRETQYF.

This clonotype was seen ten or more times. The genes are TRBV2 and TRBJ2-3; D is unclear. The V gene's germline CDR1 is SNHLY and CDR2 FYNNEI. The germline V and J ends were trimmed by 2 bases and 0 bases, with 3 bases remaining between them. This CDR3 comprises 13 residues. CDR3 region: CASSEISTDTQYF. The CDR3 DNA reads as TGTGCCAGCAGTGAAATTAGCACAGATACGCAGTATTTT.

The chain links TRBV20-1 to TRBJ1-2; 8 bases match TRBD1. This CDR3 is built from 12 residues. Germline CDR1 and CDR2: DFQATT and SNEGSKA (reference sequence). Trimming at V came to 3 bases and at J to 7 bases, leaving 4 bases not matched to a gene. The DNA for the CDR3 is TGCAGTGCTAGCAGGGGGCTCGGTGGCTACACCTTC. It translates to CSASRGLGGYTF.

This clonotype was observed at least ten times. The chain combines TRBV12-3 or TRBV12-4 with TRBJ1-6; D gene uncertain. V shed 5 bases and J shed 10 bases, with 18 bases lying between them. The CDR3 has 15 amino acids. CDR3 nucleotides: TGTGCCAGCAGTCCCCCCCCGTTGGGCGGCTCACCCCTCCACTTT. Protein: CASSPPPLGGSPLHF.

There are many counts of this clonotype. The chain joins TRBV6-6 to TRBJ1-1, with D possibly TRBD1 on 5 matching bases. This CDR3 has 12 residues. V was clipped by 7 bases and J by 7 bases, with 13 bases between them. Germline CDR1 MNHNY, CDR2 SVGAGI (reference sequence). The CDR3 DNA is TGTGCCAGCACCACCTGGGGGAATGAAGCTTTCTTT. This sequence encodes CASTTWGNEAFF.

This clonotype was seen once. This sequence joins TRBV28 and TRBJ2-3, with 7 nucleotides matching TRBD2. J was trimmed by 1 base and V by 3 bases; bases with no gene match: 1. Germline loops: CDR1 MDHEN, CDR2 SYDVKM. This CDR3 is 14 amino acids long. The DNA for the CDR3 is TGTGCCAGCAGTTTTCTAGCGGGCACAGATACGCAGTATTTT. Encoded protein: CASSFLAGTDTQYF.

In its sample, this clonotype was seen a few times. The chain recombines TRBV9 with TRBJ2-5; 7 bases align to TRBD1. J gave up 1 base and V 4 bases, and 4 bases lay outside the gene matches. From germline, CDR1 is SGDLS and CDR2 YYNGEE. This CDR3 is built from 14 residues. In DNA form, the CDR3 reads TGTGCCAGCAGCCCGGGACAGATCCAAGAGACCCAGTACTTC. This sequence encodes CASSPGQIQETQYF.

At least ten counts were recorded for this clonotype. This chain connects TRBV28 to TRBJ1-2; 9 bases fit TRBD1. Trimming at V came to 3 bases and at J to 6 bases, leaving 8 bases not matched to a gene. Per the germline V gene, CDR1 is MDHEN and CDR2 is SYDVKM. This CDR3 spans 15 amino acids. Here the CDR3 reads CASSFWDRELDGYTF. For the CDR3, the DNA is TGTGCCAGCAGTTTTTGGGACAGGGAACTGGATGGCTACACCTTC.

This clonotype was seen only once. The chain combines TRBV5-1 with TRBJ1-1, with a tentative D call TRBD1 (5 bases). CDR1 and CDR2 from the germline V gene are SGHRS and YFSETQ. Trimming took off 1 base at V and 3 bases at J, with 19 bases between the two ends. The CDR3 extends over 17 amino acids. The CDR3 DNA is TGCGCCAGCAGCTTGTTTCCAGTCGGGACGACACACACTGAAGCTTTCTTT. Translated, it gives CASSLFPVGTTHTEAFF.

Note on this clonotype: A junction boundary mismatches the germline segment, possibly from a read error. V is TRBV7-9 and J is TRBJ2-5; TRBD1 might be the D (7 bases). Germline values: CDR1 SEHNR, CDR2 FQNEAQ (reference sequence). The CDR3 loop spans 19 amino acids. The CDR3 spells CASRWSGGTAGTAQEAQYF. The CDR3 DNA is TGTGCCAGCCGCTGGTCCGGAGGGACCGCCGGGACAGCCCAAGAGGCCCAGTACTTC. Filled out from reference TRBV7-9 and TRBJ2-5, the complete variable domain reads DTGVSQNPRHKITKRGQNVTFRCDPISEHNRLYWYRQTLGQGPEFLTYFQNEAQLEKSRLLSDRFSAERPKGSFSTLEIQRTEQGDSAMYLCASRWSGGTAGTAQEAQYFGPGTRLLVL.

This clonotype showed up just once. In this CDR3 the conserved last residue, phenylalanine or tryptophan, is missing, so a read error is likely. The chain has TRBV7-2 and TRBJ2-3; 11 bases map to TRBD2. V lost 4 bases and J lost 1; bases outside the gene matches: 7. The CDR3 has 17 residues. The V gene's germline CDR1 is SGHTA and CDR2 FQGNSA. The DNA for the CDR3 is TGTGCCAGCAGCTCCAGGGGGACTAGCGGCGGCACAGATACGCAGTATCTT. Encoded protein: CASSSRGTSGGTDTQYL.

This chain connects TRBV20-1 to TRBJ2-5, with TRBD1 identical over 8 bases. V gave up 5 bases and J gave up 13 bases; unmatched junction bases: 9. CDR3 size: 11 residues. The germline gives CDR1 DFQATT, CDR2 SNEGSKA (reference sequence). The CDR3 spells CSAHCPGTGYF. The CDR3 nucleotides read TGCAGTGCTCATTGTCCCGGGACAGGGTACTTC.

This clonotype was recorded at least ten times. The rearrangement joins TRBV20-1 to TRBJ2-5; tentative D call: TRBD2 (6 bases). Trimming shortened V by 6 bases and J by 4 bases, and 21 bases separated the two germline ends. Germline V gene data show CDR1 as DFQATT and CDR2 as SNEGSKA (reference sequence). The CDR3 covers 15 residues. In nucleotides, the CDR3 is TGCAGTGCCATATTTCCTGGGGGGACTCGAGAGACCCAGTACTTC. As protein: CSAIFPGGTRETQYF.

The sample holds many counts of this clonotype. The J gene is TRBJ1-2, the V gene TRBV7-2, with 9 bases that match TRBD1. This CDR3 spans 15 amino acids. In germline, CDR1 is SGHTA, CDR2 FQGNSA. J was trimmed by 7 bases and V by 5 bases; bases with no gene match: 11. DNA for the CDR3: TGTGCCAGCAGCCATGTTACAGGGGGCGCGGGTGGCTACACCTTC. This gives the protein CASSHVTGGAGGYTF.

The gene calls are TRBV7-9 and TRBJ1-1; D perhaps matches TRBD1 (6 bases). The CDR3 sequence is 15 residues long. Germline CDR1 and CDR2: SEHNR and FQNEAQ (reference sequence). Trimming stripped 3 bases from V and 4 bases from J, with 15 bases between. CDR3 region: CASSLEGVPSTEAFF. CDR3 DNA sequence: TGTGCCAGCAGCTTGGAGGGGGTTCCGAGCACTGAAGCTTTCTTT.

Only a few counts were recorded for this clonotype. This sequence joins TRBV20-1 and TRBJ2-5; 10 bases are a match to TRBD2. Germline V gene data show CDR1 as DFQATT and CDR2 as SNEGSKA (reference sequence). The CDR3 totals 13 residues. V was clipped by 3 bases and J by 5 bases; unmatched bases: 3. The CDR3 loop is CSASTSGAETQYF. CDR3 nucleotide sequence: TGCAGTGCTAGTACTAGCGGGGCGGAGACCCAGTACTTC.

The V call is TRBV5-5, the J call TRBJ2-1, with D unresolved. V shed 7 bases and J shed 9 bases, with 11 bases lying between them. CDR1 and CDR2 from the germline V gene are SGHKS and YYEKEE (reference sequence). This CDR3 spans 11 amino acids. The CDR3 is CASGPDPEQFF. CDR3 DNA: TGTGCCAGCGGCCCCGATCCTGAGCAGTTCTTC.

The J gene is TRBJ2-7, the V gene TRBV10-3; 9 nucleotides line up with TRBD1. Germline V gene lookup returns CDR1 ENHRY and CDR2 SYGVKD. This CDR3 contains 18 residues. Germline trimming cut 2 bases from V and 3 bases from J; bases unmatched to any gene: 14. The DNA of the CDR3 is TGTGCCATCAGTGAGCGGGCGACTTCGACAGGGGGGGGCTACGAGCAGTACTTC. Its translation: CAISERATSTGGGYEQYF.

This clonotype was observed at least ten times. This sequence joins TRBV6-2 or TRBV6-3 and TRBJ1-1; D is ambiguous. Germline CDR1 and CDR2: MNHEY and SVGEGT. V was pared by 0 bases and J by 5 bases, with 13 bases between. The CDR3 spans 15 residues. The CDR3 protein is CASSYSHGVGTEAFF. CDR3 nucleotides: TGTGCCAGCAGTTACTCCCACGGGGTAGGGACTGAAGCTTTCTTT.

V gene TRBV24-1 combines with J gene TRBJ2-2; 9 bases fit TRBD1. Germline V gene data show CDR1 as KGHDR and CDR2 as SFDVKD. CDR3 length: 18 residues. The trim removed 4 bases at V and 4 bases at J, leaving 12 bases unmatched. CDR3 nucleotide sequence: TGTGCCACCAGTGACCTTGGCGACAGGGGGGGAATCACCGGGGAGCTGTTTTTT. As protein: CATSDLGDRGGITGELFF.

This chain joins TRBV7-9 and TRBJ2-7, with 9 bases fitting TRBD1. The J segment lost 5 bases and the V segment lost 3 bases, leaving 5 bases of the junction unmatched. The length of the CDR3 is 14 residues. Germline CDR1 is SEHNR and CDR2 is FQNEAQ (reference sequence). DNA for the CDR3: TGTGCCAGCAGCTTCGGGACAGGGTCCCACGAGCAGTACTTC. Residues: CASSFGTGSHEQYF.

The genes are TRBV10-2 and TRBJ2-6, with D perhaps matching TRBD2 (6 bases). From germline, CDR1 is WSHSY and CDR2 SAAADI. Trimming left V 4 bases short and J 2 bases short, with 6 bases between. This CDR3 is built from 14 residues. The CDR3 nucleotides read TGCGCCAGCAGTGCGGGAGCTGGGGCCAACGTCCTGACTTTC. Encoded protein: CASSAGAGANVLTF.

This sequence joins TRBV7-2 and TRBJ2-6; unclear D gene. V was clipped by 7 bases and J by 0 bases, with 10 bases between them. CDR3 length: 15 residues. Per the germline V gene, CDR1 is SGHTA and CDR2 is FQGNSA. This chain's CDR3 is CASTQPFSGANVLTF. In DNA form, the CDR3 reads TGTGCCAGCACACAGCCCTTCTCTGGGGCCAACGTCCTGACTTTC.

This clonotype was detected ten times or more. This chain joins TRBV7-2 and TRBJ2-2; D perhaps matches TRBD1 (5 bases). The germline V gene has CDR1 SGHTA and CDR2 FQGNSA. The CDR3 is 13 residues long. V was cut by 5 bases and J by 8 bases, with 12 bases left in between. The CDR3 DNA reads TGTGCCAGCAGCCAAGCCAGGGTGGGGGAGCTGTTTTTT. Encoded protein: CASSQARVGELFF.

This clonotype was detected ten times or more. This may stem from a read error, because a much larger clone lies one nucleotide away. V usage is TRBV5-5 and J usage is TRBJ2-2; TRBD2 is a possible D gene (5 bases). CDR1 and CDR2 (germline): SGHKS, YYEKEE (reference sequence). The CDR3 has 15 amino acids. The CDR3 region is CASSLRGFDSGKLFF. The CDR3 nucleotides read TGTGCCAGCAGCTTGCGAGGGTTCGATTCCGGGAAGCTGTTTTTT.

On this clonotype itself: A junction boundary mismatches the germline segment, possibly from a read error. In DNA form, the CDR3 reads TGTGCCAGCACTACCGGGACAGCCCAAGAGGCCCAGTACTTC. This sequence encodes CASTTGTAQEAQYF. The chain recombines TRBV7-2 with TRBJ2-5; TRBD1 aligns across 7 bases. The CDR3 length is 14 residues. Germline V gene data show CDR1 as SGHTA and CDR2 as FQGNSA.